Below, 19 T cell receptor beta chains from the same sample are listed, as sequenced in a study of blood T cell repertoires in COVID-19. The repertoire was sequenced with immunoSEQ multiplex PCR; TCRdb's copy has only in-frame clones and lacks some. The sample records more than 150,000 clones, around 80% being singletons. The sequenced sample consisted of peripheral blood. The source of these receptors is a man aged 30-40 years with active or convalescent COVID-19.

The chain recombines TRBV19 with TRBJ1-4, with no clear D. Germline values: CDR1 LNHDA, CDR2 SQIVND (reference sequence). The CDR3 has 16 amino acids. Trimming cost V 7 bases and J 0 bases, with 15 bases left between them. The CDR3, as DNA: TGTGCCAGTACCGCGACAAGCCTTGCAACTAATGAAAAACTGTTTTTT. Translated, it gives CASTATSLATNEKLFF.

This clone is a singleton in its sample. The chain couples TRBV28 to TRBJ1-3, with 8 positions matching TRBD1. The length of the CDR3 is 14 residues. CDR1 and CDR2 from the germline V gene are MDHEN and SYDVKM. The trim removed 6 bases at V and 2 bases at J, leaving 3 bases unmatched. CDR3 DNA: TGTGCCAGCAGCCCAGGGGGCACTGGAAACACCATATATTTT. This codes for CASSPGGTGNTIYF.

The chain is built from TRBV5-4 and TRBJ2-5, with TRBD2 matching 15 bases. The germline gives CDR1 SGHNT, CDR2 YYREEE (reference sequence). The length of the CDR3 is 16 residues. V was clipped by 4 bases and J by 1 base; unmatched bases: 2. CDR3 loop: CASSGLAGGVQETQYF. The CDR3 DNA follows: TGTGCCAGCAGCGGACTAGCGGGGGGGGTCCAAGAGACCCAGTACTTC. The full variable domain, rest sourced from reference TRBV5-4 and TRBJ2-5, is ETGVTQSPTHLIKTRGQQVTLRCSSQSGHNTVSWYQQALGQGPQFIFQYYREEENGRGNFPPRFSGLQFPNYSSELNVNALELDDSALYLCASSGLAGGVQETQYFGPGTRLLVL.

The chain has TRBV24-1 and TRBJ2-2, with a tentative D call TRBD2 (6 bases). Trimming pared 3 bases from V and 6 bases from J, leaving 22 bases between. This CDR3 has 18 residues. Looked up from germline, CDR1 is KGHDR and CDR2 is SFDVKD. CDR3 sequence: CATSDGGTAQGNAGELFF. CDR3 coding DNA: TGTGCCACCAGTGATGGAGGGACTGCCCAAGGAAACGCCGGGGAGCTGTTTTTT.

The CDR3 DNA follows: TGTGCCAGCTCACCAGCGGGGGGTAGGACCTACGAGCAGTACGTC. The encoded protein is CASSPAGGRTYEQYV. This rearrangement joins TRBV18 to TRBJ2-7, with TRBD2 matching 8 bases. This CDR3 spans 15 amino acids. V lost 2 bases, J lost 2 bases, and 5 bases stayed unmatched. Per germline, CDR1 KGHSH and CDR2 LQKENI.

The chain carries TRBV5-4 and TRBJ1-1; 10 bases align to TRBD1. Germline values: CDR1 SGHNT, CDR2 YYREEE (reference sequence). V dropped 6 bases and J dropped 0; count of bases not matched to a gene: 14. The CDR3 sequence is 18 residues long. The CDR3: CASTVGGDRGFMNTEAFF. The CDR3 region has the DNA TGTGCCAGCACCGTGGGCGGGGACAGGGGCTTCATGAACACTGAAGCTTTCTTT.

This sequence joins TRBV6-2 or TRBV6-3 and TRBJ2-7, with 11 positions matching TRBD2. Germline CDR1 MNHEY, CDR2 SVGEGT. Germline trimming cut 6 bases from V and 7 bases from J; bases unmatched to any gene: 14. The length of the CDR3 is 16 residues. In nucleotides, the CDR3 is TGTGCCAGCAGCCAAGGCGGACTAGCGGGCCTGGGAGAGCAGTACTTC. Encoded protein: CASSQGGLAGLGEQYF.

The chain uses TRBV3-1 (or the pseudogene TRBV3-2) and TRBJ1-5, with 9 bases aligning to TRBD1. There are 17 residues in the CDR3. Germline CDR1 reads LGHDT; CDR2 reads YNNKEL (reference sequence). Trimming at V came to 0 bases and at J to 2 bases, leaving 5 bases not matched to a gene. This CDR3 is CASSQDWDRVGNQPQHF. The CDR3 DNA reads as TGTGCCAGCAGCCAAGATTGGGACAGGGTGGGCAATCAGCCCCAGCATTTT.

The rearrangement uses TRBV28 and TRBJ2-2; tentatively, D is TRBD1 (6 bases). The CDR3 totals 15 residues. V lost 4 bases and J 0 bases, leaving 9 bases between the germline ends. Germline assignment: CDR1 MDHEN and CDR2 SYDVKM. CDR3: CASSSTGSNTGELFF. CDR3 sequence (DNA): TGTGCCAGCAGTTCGACAGGATCGAACACCGGGGAGCTGTTTTTT.

This clone was recorded once. CDR3 protein: CASSLEGRVNQPQHF. The CDR3 coding sequence is TGCGCCAGCAGCTTGGAGGGCAGGGTAAATCAGCCCCAGCATTTT. The chain is built from TRBV5-1 and TRBJ1-5, with D possibly TRBD1 on 5 matching bases. Germline assignment: CDR1 SGHRS and CDR2 YFSETQ. Trimming left V 0 bases short and J 4 bases short, with 11 bases between. This CDR3 is 15 amino acids long.

The chain's CDR3 is CASRLGRGMNEKLFF. CDR3 in DNA: TGTGCCAGCAGGCTCGGTCGGGGGATGAATGAAAAACTGTTTTTT. This chain uses TRBV6-5 with TRBJ1-4, with TRBD1 as a possible D gene (5 bases). In germline, CDR1 is MNHEY, CDR2 SVGAGI. The V end lost 6 bases, the J end lost 5 bases, and 16 bases lay between the germline ends. The CDR3 contains 15 residues.

This clone has just a few counts. V is TRBV6-2 or TRBV6-3 and J is TRBJ1-5, with 7 bases lining up with TRBD1. Germline lookup yields CDR1 MNHEY and CDR2 SVGEGT. V lost 4 bases, J lost 8 bases, and 5 bases stayed unmatched. This CDR3 contains 13 residues. Here the CDR3 DNA reads TGTGCCAGCAGTTTGACAGGGCGGGAGCCCCAGCATTTT. Protein: CASSLTGREPQHF.

The V gene is TRBV11-2, the J gene TRBJ2-2; no firm D call. The CDR3 spans 12 residues. The V and J ends lost 1 base and 9 bases respectively, with 6 bases between them. Germline V gene lookup returns CDR1 SGHAT and CDR2 FQNNGV. This CDR3 reads CASSLGRRELFF. The DNA of the CDR3 is TGTGCCAGCAGCTTAGGGCGGAGGGAGCTGTTTTTT.

This chain links TRBV14 with TRBJ1-6; the D is unclear. This CDR3 region has 13 residues. Trimming shortened V by 1 base and J by 7 bases, and 5 bases separated the two germline ends. Germline assignment: CDR1 SGHDN and CDR2 FVKESK. CDR3 coding DNA: TGTGCCAGCAGCCAAGCGGGAAATTCACCCCTCCACTTT. Translation: CASSQAGNSPLHF.

The V gene is TRBV27, the J gene TRBJ2-2, with TRBD1 identical over 10 bases. The CDR3 is 16 residues long. The V gene end was trimmed by 4 bases and the J gene end by 6 bases; junction bases not matched to a gene: 8. From germline, CDR1 is MNHEY and CDR2 SMNVEV (reference sequence). CDR3: CASSSIGTGVAGELFF. The CDR3 DNA sequence: TGTGCCAGCAGTTCCATAGGGACAGGGGTCGCCGGGGAGCTGTTTTTT.

The CDR3 nucleotides are TGTGCCAGCAGCCAAGATTCAGGCCGACCCTACGAGCAGTACTTC. It yields the protein CASSQDSGRPYEQYF. The V call is TRBV14, the J call TRBJ2-7; D ambiguous. CDR3 length: 15 residues. The germline gives CDR1 SGHDN, CDR2 FVKESK. The V gene lost 0 bases and the J gene lost 2 bases, with 11 bases spanning the gap.

Regarding this clone: This CDR3 fails to terminate in the conserved phenylalanine or tryptophan, so it likely reflects a read error. No DNA is shown, since the ends of the CDR3 on it are uncertain; the CDR3 is the one TCRdb lists. This chain connects TRBV3-1 (or the pseudogene TRBV3-2) to TRBJ2-7; TRBD1 reflects the table's D call only, with no check against the DNA. The CDR3 comprises 9 residues, both ends counted. Per the germline V gene, CDR1 is LGHDT and CDR2 is YNNKEL (reference sequence). CDR3 residues: CASSQERGG.

The chain couples TRBV18 to TRBJ2-2; TRBD1 agrees at 9 bases. The CDR3 runs 15 residues. The ends lost 3 bases at V and 5 bases at J; junction bases unmatched: 4. From germline, CDR1 is KGHSH and CDR2 LQKENI. CDR3 in amino acids: CASSPGQGATGELFF. CDR3 bases: TGTGCCAGCTCACCGGGACAGGGAGCTACCGGGGAGCTGTTTTTT.

The V call is TRBV19, the J call TRBJ2-1; a possible D gene is TRBD2 (5 bases). CDR1 and CDR2 (germline): LNHDA, SQIVND (reference sequence). V was shortened by 4 bases and J by 6 bases, with 13 bases between the two germline ends. The CDR3 consists of 14 residues. As DNA, the CDR3 is TGTGCCAGTAGTACGAGGGAATCTGGCAATGAGCAGTTCTTC. Residues: CASSTRESGNEQFF.